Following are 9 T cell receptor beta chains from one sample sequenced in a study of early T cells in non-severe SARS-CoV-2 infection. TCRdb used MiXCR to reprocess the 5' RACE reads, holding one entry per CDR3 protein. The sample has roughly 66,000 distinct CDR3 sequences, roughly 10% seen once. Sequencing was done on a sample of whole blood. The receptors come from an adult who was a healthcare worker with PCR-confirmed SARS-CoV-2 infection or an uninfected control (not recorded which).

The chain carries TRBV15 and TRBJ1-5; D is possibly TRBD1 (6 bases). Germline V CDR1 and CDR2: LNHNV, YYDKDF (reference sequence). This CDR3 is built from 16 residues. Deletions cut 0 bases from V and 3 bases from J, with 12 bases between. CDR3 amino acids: CATSRDRTAYNQPQHF. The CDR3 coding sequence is TGTGCCACCAGCAGAGATAGGACAGCTTACAATCAGCCCCAGCATTTT.

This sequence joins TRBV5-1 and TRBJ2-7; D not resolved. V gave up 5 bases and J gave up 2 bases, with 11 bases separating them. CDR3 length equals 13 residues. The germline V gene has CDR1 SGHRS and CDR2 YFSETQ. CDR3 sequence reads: CASSFTAAYEQYF. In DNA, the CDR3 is TGCGCCAGCAGTTTTACAGCAGCCTACGAGCAGTACTTC.

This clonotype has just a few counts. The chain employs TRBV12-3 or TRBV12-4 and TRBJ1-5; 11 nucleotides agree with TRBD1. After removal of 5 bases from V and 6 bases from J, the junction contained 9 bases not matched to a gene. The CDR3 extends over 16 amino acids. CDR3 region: CASSPQLGTGGQPQHF. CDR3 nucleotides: TGTGCCAGCAGTCCCCAGTTAGGGACAGGGGGTCAGCCCCAGCATTTT.

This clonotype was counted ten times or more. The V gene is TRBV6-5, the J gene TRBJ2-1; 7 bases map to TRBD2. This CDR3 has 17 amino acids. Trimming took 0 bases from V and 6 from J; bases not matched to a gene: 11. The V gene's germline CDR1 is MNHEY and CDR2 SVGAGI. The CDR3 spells CASSYSTLAVRTNEQFF. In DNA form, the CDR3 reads TGTGCCAGCAGTTACTCGACCCTAGCGGTCCGGACCAATGAGCAGTTCTTC.

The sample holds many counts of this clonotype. The CDR3 coding sequence is TGTGCCAGCAGTTTTGACAGGATCACTGAAGCTTTCTTT. Protein product: CASSFDRITEAFF. V is TRBV12-3 or TRBV12-4 and J is TRBJ1-1; TRBD1 might be the D (6 bases). The ends were cut back, 3 bases at V and 4 bases at J, with 9 bases in the middle. The CDR3 has 13 residues.

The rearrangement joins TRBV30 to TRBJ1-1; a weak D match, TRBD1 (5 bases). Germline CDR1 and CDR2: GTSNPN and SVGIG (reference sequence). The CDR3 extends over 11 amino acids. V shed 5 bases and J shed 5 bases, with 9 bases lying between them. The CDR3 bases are TGTGCCTGGTCAGGGAGGACTGAAGCTTTCTTT. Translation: CAWSGRTEAFF.

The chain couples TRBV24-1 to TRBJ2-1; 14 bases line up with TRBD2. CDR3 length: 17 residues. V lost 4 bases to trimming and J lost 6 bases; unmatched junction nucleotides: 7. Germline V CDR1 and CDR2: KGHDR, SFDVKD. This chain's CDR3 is CATSDRPGLAGANEQFF. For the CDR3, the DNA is TGTGCCACCAGTGACCGCCCGGGACTAGCGGGAGCCAATGAGCAGTTCTTC.

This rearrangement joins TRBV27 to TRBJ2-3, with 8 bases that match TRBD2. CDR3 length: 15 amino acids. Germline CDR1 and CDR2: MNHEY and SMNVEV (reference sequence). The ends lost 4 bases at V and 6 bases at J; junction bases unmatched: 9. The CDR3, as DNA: TGTGCCAGCAGTTCCCCCCCGAGCGGGAGTGATACGCAGTATTTT. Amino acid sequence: CASSSPPSGSDTQYF.

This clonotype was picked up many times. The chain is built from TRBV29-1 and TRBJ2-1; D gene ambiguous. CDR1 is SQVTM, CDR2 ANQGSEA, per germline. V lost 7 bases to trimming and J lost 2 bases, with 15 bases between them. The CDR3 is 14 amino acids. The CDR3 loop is CSGRLSGTYNEQFF. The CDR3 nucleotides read TGCAGCGGAAGACTCTCGGGCACCTACAATGAGCAGTTCTTC.